This TCR beta chain was identified during a study of T cell responses to AZD1222 COVID-19 vaccine. TCRdb's copy holds only in-frame clones and misses some; the assay was immunoSEQ multiplex PCR. The sample lists 90,000 to 100,000 clones; roughly 83% were seen once. The source was peripheral blood, collected 28 days after the second AZD1222 dose. This clonotype was sampled from an adult who received the AZD1222 COVID-19 vaccine.

In nucleotides, the CDR3 is TGTGCCAGCAGTTCCCCGGAATATAATTCACCCCTCCACTTT. Its protein is CASSSPEYNSPLHF. The chain has TRBV28 and TRBJ1-6; D ambiguous. The V and J ends lost 4 bases and 4 bases respectively, with 8 bases between them. Per germline, CDR1 MDHEN and CDR2 SYDVKM. This CDR3 is 14 amino acids long.